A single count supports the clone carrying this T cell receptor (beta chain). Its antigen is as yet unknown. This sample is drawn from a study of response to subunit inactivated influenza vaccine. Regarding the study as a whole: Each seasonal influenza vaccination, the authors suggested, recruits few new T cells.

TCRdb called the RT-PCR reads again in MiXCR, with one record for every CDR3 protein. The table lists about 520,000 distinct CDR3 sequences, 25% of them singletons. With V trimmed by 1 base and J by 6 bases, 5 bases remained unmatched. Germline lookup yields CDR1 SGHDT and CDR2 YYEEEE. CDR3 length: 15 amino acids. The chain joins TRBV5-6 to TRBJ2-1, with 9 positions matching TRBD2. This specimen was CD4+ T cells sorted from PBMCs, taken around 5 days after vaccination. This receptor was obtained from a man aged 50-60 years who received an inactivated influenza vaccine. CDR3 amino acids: CASSLIAGAGNEQFF. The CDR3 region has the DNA TGTGCCAGCAGCTTGATAGCGGGAGCCGGCAATGAGCAGTTCTTC.